The TCR beta chain described here comes from a study of cytomegalovirus exposure and HLA in healthy donors. Germline V CDR1 and CDR2: SGHVS, FQNEAQ. Between the trimmed V and J ends, which lost 0 bases and 1 base, there was a span of 12 bases. There are 16 residues in the CDR3. The PCR was carried out with 60 Vbeta primers and 13 Jbeta primers. Sequencing was performed with immunoSEQ multiplex PCR; in TCRdb, only in-frame clones are kept and a portion is missing. Among roughly 110,000 clones, more than 70% were seen once, and the ten largest hold about 8%. Material: PBMCs. The J gene is TRBJ1-1, the V gene TRBV7-8; D remains unclear. The origin of this receptor is a man younger than 45 in good health and CMV-seronegative. CDR3 protein: CASSLAILVQNTEAFF. CDR3 DNA sequence: TGTGCCAGCAGCTTAGCTATCTTGGTACAGAACACTGAAGCTTTCTTT.